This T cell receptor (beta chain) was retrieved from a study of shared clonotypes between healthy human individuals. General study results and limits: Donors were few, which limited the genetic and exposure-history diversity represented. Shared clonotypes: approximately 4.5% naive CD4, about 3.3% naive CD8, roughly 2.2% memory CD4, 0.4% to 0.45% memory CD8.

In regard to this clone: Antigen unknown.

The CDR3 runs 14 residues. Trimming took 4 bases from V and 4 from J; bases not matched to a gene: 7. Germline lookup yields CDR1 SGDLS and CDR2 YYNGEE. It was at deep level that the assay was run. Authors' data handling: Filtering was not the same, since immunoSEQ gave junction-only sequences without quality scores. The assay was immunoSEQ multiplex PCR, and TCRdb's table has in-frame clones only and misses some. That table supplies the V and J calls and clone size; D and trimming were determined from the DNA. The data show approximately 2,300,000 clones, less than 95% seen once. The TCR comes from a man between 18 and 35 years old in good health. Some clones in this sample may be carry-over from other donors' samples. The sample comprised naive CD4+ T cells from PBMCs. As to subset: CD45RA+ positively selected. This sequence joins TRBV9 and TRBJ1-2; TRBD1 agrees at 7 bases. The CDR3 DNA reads TGTGCCAGCAGCAGACCGGGACAGTCCTATGGCTACACCTTC. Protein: CASSRPGQSYGYTF.